Listed below are T cell receptor beta chains from one sample, sequenced in a study of blood T cell repertoires in COVID-19. Repertoires were generated with immunoSEQ multiplex PCR, while TCRdb's copy carries only in-frame clones and drops some. This table holds some 450,000 clones, approximately 90% found once. What was sequenced was peripheral blood. The source of these receptors is a woman between 45 and 60 years old with COVID-19, enrolled during active disease. CDR3s include the opening cysteine and the closing phenylalanine or tryptophan. Fields, in order: clone size, D gene, V gene, J gene, CDR3 protein, CDR3 DNA. A D gene is named only where the DNA matches it firmly. Part of the rows lack a size; the others show once, few, many or a class for expanded clones.

.	.	TRBV6-6	TRBJ1-4	CASSDRQALSEKLFF	TGTGCCAGCAGTGACCGACAGGCCTTGTCCGAAAAACTGTTTTTT
.	.	TRBV20-1	TRBJ1-1	CSASGDTNTEAFF	TGCAGTGCTAGTGGGGACACGAACACTGAAGCTTTCTTT
once	TRBD1	TRBV2	TRBJ1-1	CASTEGATFEAFF	TGTGCCAGCACGGAGGGGGCTACCTTTGAAGCTTTCTTT
.	TRBD1	TRBV27	TRBJ1-4	CASRPWGQGDEKLFF	TGTGCCAGCCGCCCGTGGGGACAGGGGGATGAAAAACTGTTTTTT
.	TRBD2	TRBV4-1	TRBJ2-3	CASSQGRGTSAFTDTQYF	TGCGCCAGCAGCCAAGGGAGGGGGACTAGCGCTTTCACAGATACGCAGTATTTT
.	.	TRBV2	TRBJ2-7	CASTQVYEQYF	TGTGCCAGCACTCAGGTATACGAGCAGTACTTC
.	TRBD1	TRBV9	TRBJ2-5	CASSVGQREETQYF	TGTGCCAGCAGCGTGGGACAGCGAGAAGAGACCCAGTACTTC
.	TRBD1	TRBV10-3	TRBJ1-6	CAIGGPQGNGRSPLHF	TGTGCCATCGGAGGACCACAGGGGAATGGCCGGTCACCCCTCCACTTT
once	TRBD1	TRBV24-1	TRBJ2-5	CATSDFPRQGSRETQYF	TGTGCCACCAGTGATTTCCCCCGACAGGGCAGCCGGGAGACCCAGTACTTC
.	.	TRBV12-3/TRBV12-4	TRBJ1-1	CASSFTAIAEAFF	TGTGCCAGCAGTTTCACAGCCATCGCTGAAGCTTTCTTT
.	.	TRBV19	TRBJ1-6	CASSKANPDGDSPLHF	TGTGCCAGTAGTAAGGCCAACCCGGACGGGGATTCACCCCTCCACTTT
.	.	TRBV5-1	TRBJ2-1	CASSFISGENNEQFF	TGCGCCAGCAGCTTCATCTCGGGGGAGAACAATGAGCAGTTCTTC
.	TRBD1	TRBV6-6	TRBJ1-5	CASSPGGGTGGPWGSNQPQHF	TGTGCCAGCAGTCCAGGGGGTGGGACAGGGGGCCCCTGGGGGAGCAATCAGCCCCAGCATTTT
.	.	TRBV5-5	TRBJ2-7	CASSLDWTMEQYF	TGTGCCAGCAGCTTGGACTGGACAATGGAGCAGTACTTC
.	TRBD1	TRBV28	TRBJ1-2	CASRRRGQPNYGYTF	TGTGCCAGCAGGAGACGGGGACAGCCCAACTATGGCTACACCTTC
.	.	TRBV7-9	TRBJ2-1	CASSPINSDEQFF	TGTGCCAGCAGCCCTATTAATAGCGATGAGCAGTTCTTC
once	TRBD1	TRBV6-5	TRBJ1-1	CASSYNARGTGEAFF	TGTGCCAGCAGTTACAACGCCAGGGGGACGGGTGAAGCTTTCTTT
.	TRBD1	TRBV24-1	TRBJ2-2	CATSDWGPDRAGELFF	TGTGCCACCAGTGATTGGGGACCGGACAGGGCCGGGGAGCTGTTTTTT
.	TRBD1	TRBV24-1	TRBJ2-5	CATAKTGGEVETQYF	TGTGCCACCGCGAAGACAGGGGGAGAAGTAGAGACCCAGTACTTC
.	.	TRBV19	TRBJ2-2	CASSIGQAPTGELFF	TGTGCCAGTAGTATAGGCCAGGCCCCCACCGGGGAGCTGTTTTTT
once	.	TRBV3-1/TRBV3-2	TRBJ1-2	CASTTGTRTFYGYTF	TGTGCCAGCACTACCGGGACACGAACCTTCTATGGCTACACCTTC
.	.	TRBV6-1	TRBJ1-2	CASSGDRAHNYGYTF	TGTGCCAGCAGTGGAGACAGAGCCCATAACTATGGCTACACCTTC
.	.	TRBV6-5	TRBJ1-5	CASNRQTNQPQHF	TGTGCCAGCAATCGACAGACCAATCAGCCCCAGCATTTT
.	.	TRBV28	TRBJ2-7	CASNVRGAGEQYF	TGTGCCAGCAATGTCCGGGGGGCAGGGGAGCAGTACTTC
.	TRBD1	TRBV7-6	TRBJ1-1	CASSLQDRGSTEAFF	TGTGCCAGCAGCTTACAAGACAGGGGGTCCACTGAAGCTTTCTTT
.	.	TRBV30	TRBJ2-2	CAWGDSNTGELFF	TGTGCCTGGGGGGACTCGAACACCGGGGAGCTGTTTTTT
.	TRBD2	TRBV24-1	TRBJ2-1	CATSDSGGLAGDNEQFF	TGTGCCACCAGTGATTCGGGAGGACTAGCGGGGGACAATGAGCAGTTCTTC
.	TRBD2	TRBV5-1	TRBJ2-1	CASSLGGGLDEQFF	TGCGCCAGCAGCTTGGGCGGGGGTCTAGATGAGCAGTTCTTC
.	TRBD1	TRBV12-3/TRBV12-4	TRBJ1-5	CASSRDRNQPQHF	TGTGCCAGCAGTCGGGACAGGAATCAGCCCCAGCATTTT
.	.	TRBV2	TRBJ1-2	CASSGYTADYGYTF	TGTGCCAGCAGTGGCTATACAGCAGACTATGGCTACACCTTC
.	.	TRBV6-5	TRBJ1-5	CASRDISEPQHF	TGTGCCAGCAGGGACATTTCGGAGCCCCAGCATTTT
.	TRBD2	TRBV7-8	TRBJ2-2	CASSRGGGSSTGELFF	TGTGCCAGCAGCCGGGGCGGGGGGTCCAGCACCGGGGAGCTGTTTTTT
.	TRBD1	TRBV11-2	TRBJ1-1	CASSPGDSRVPEAFF	TGTGCCAGCAGCCCAGGGGACAGCAGGGTGCCTGAAGCTTTCTTT
.	TRBD1	TRBV28	TRBJ1-2	CASSLPDRGYTF	TGTGCCAGCAGTTTACCGGACAGGGGCTACACCTTC
once	.	TRBV11-2	TRBJ1-5	CASSPGDQPQHF	TGTGCCAGCAGCCCGGGGGATCAGCCCCAGCATTTT
.	.	TRBV18	TRBJ1-1	CASSPPVQGGEAFF	TGTGCCAGCTCACCACCCGTACAGGGCGGTGAAGCTTTCTTT
.	.	TRBV3-1/TRBV3-2	TRBJ2-4	CASSPSVQPRGIQYF	TGTGCCAGCAGCCCCTCGGTTCAGCCCCGCGGCATTCAGTACTTC
.	TRBD1	TRBV4-2	TRBJ2-7	CASSPLDRQGAREQYF	TGTGCCAGCAGCCCCCTTGACCGACAGGGGGCGCGGGAGCAGTACTTC
.	TRBD2	TRBV3-1/TRBV3-2	TRBJ2-7	CASSPLSGGSYEQYF	TGTGCCAGCAGCCCCCTTAGCGGGGGTTCCTACGAGCAGTACTTC
few	TRBD1	TRBV30	TRBJ1-2	CAWTRDRGDDGYTF	TGTGCCTGGACCCGCGACAGGGGAGACGATGGCTACACCTTC
.	.	TRBV3-1/TRBV3-2	TRBJ1-2	CASSQGPGGGYTF	TGTGCCAGCAGCCAAGGCCCGGGGGGTGGCTACACCTTC
.	TRBD1	TRBV6-5	TRBJ2-1	CASSWTGWNEQFF	TGTGCCAGCAGTTGGACAGGGTGGAATGAGCAGTTCTTC
.	TRBD2	TRBV28	TRBJ2-2	CASSPYGAGGPVGELFF	TGTGCCAGCAGCCCCTACGGAGCGGGGGGGCCCGTCGGGGAGCTGTTTTTT
.	.	TRBV29-1	TRBJ1-4	CSVTRGGVGEKLFF	TGCAGCGTGACCCGAGGAGGGGTAGGGGAAAAACTGTTTTTT
.	.	TRBV6-5	TRBJ2-3	CASRFSGTDTQYF	TGTGCCAGCAGGTTTTCGGGGACAGATACGCAGTATTTT
.	.	TRBV5-1	TRBJ2-3	CASSLATDTQYF	TGCGCCAGCAGCTTGGCTACAGATACGCAGTATTTT
many	TRBD1	TRBV5-1	TRBJ1-1	CASSRTGVATEAFF	TGCGCCAGCAGCCGAACAGGGGTAGCCACTGAAGCTTTCTTT
.	.	TRBV12-5	TRBJ2-3	CASGSWTAPDTQYF	TGTGCTAGTGGTTCTTGGACAGCCCCGGATACGCAGTATTTT
once	TRBD2	TRBV10-2	TRBJ2-2	CASVPGGGTGELFF	TGCGCCAGTGTTCCGGGGGGAGGAACCGGGGAGCTGTTTTTT
.	.	TRBV7-2	TRBJ1-3	CASSVQGRSGNTIYF	TGTGCCAGCAGCGTACAGGGTCGGTCTGGAAACACCATATATTTT
.	TRBD1	TRBV29-1	TRBJ1-2	CSVVRTGGYTF	TGCAGCGTTGTACGGACAGGCGGCTACACCTTC
.	.	TRBV6-6	TRBJ2-7	CASSHTGPEQYF	TGTGCCAGCAGTCACACAGGGCCCGAGCAGTACTTC
.	TRBD1	TRBV6-5	TRBJ2-7	CASRNFQGAHEQYF	TGTGCCAGCAGAAATTTCCAGGGGGCCCACGAGCAGTACTTC
.	.	TRBV19	TRBJ2-6	CASMPSSGANVLTF	TGTGCCAGTATGCCGAGCTCTGGGGCCAACGTCCTGACTTTC
few	.	TRBV27	TRBJ1-1	CASIPRGGLAEAFF	TGTGCCAGCATACCCCGGGGGGGGCTCGCTGAAGCTTTCTTT
.	TRBD2	TRBV4-1	TRBJ2-2	CASSPTGLAGGPNTGELFF	TGCGCCAGCAGCCCCACCGGGCTAGCGGGGGGCCCGAACACCGGGGAGCTGTTTTTT
.	.	TRBV24-1	TRBJ2-3	CATSDATEPRDTQYF	TGTGCCACCAGTGACGCGACAGAACCAAGAGATACGCAGTATTTT